The entry below gives a single T cell receptor (beta chain) sequence along with its context. The V gene's germline CDR1 is MDHEN and CDR2 SYDVKM. Trimming cost V 4 bases and J 0 bases, with 10 bases left between them. The CDR3 is 15 amino acids. Profiling relied on immunoSEQ multiplex PCR, and the TCRdb table lists in-frame clones only, not all of them. The sample has nearly 95,000 clones; approximately 80% are singletons. The sample originates from a study of blood T cell repertoires in COVID-19. Sample: peripheral blood. The chain carries TRBV28 and TRBJ1-3, with a tentative D call TRBD1 (5 bases). The TCR sequence derives from a human donor in a cohort sampled during active COVID-19. In DNA, the CDR3 is TGTGCCAGCAGTTCCCCCGACAGCTCTGGAAACACCATATATTTT. Encoded protein: CASSSPDSSGNTIYF.